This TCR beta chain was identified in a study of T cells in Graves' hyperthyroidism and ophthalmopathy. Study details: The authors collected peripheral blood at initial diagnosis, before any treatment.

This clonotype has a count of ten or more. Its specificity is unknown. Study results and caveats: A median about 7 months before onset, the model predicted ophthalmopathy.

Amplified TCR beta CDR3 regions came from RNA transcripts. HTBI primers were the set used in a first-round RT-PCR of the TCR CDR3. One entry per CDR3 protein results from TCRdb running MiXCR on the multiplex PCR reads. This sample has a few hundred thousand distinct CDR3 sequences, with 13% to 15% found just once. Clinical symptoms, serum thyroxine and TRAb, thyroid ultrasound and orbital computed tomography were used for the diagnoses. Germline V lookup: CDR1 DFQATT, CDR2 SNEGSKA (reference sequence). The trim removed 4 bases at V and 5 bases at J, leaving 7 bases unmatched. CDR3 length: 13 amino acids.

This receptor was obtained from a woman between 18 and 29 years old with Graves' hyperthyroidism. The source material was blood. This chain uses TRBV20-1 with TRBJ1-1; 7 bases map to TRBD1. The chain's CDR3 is CSAKGAANTEAFF. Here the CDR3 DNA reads TGCAGTGCTAAGGGGGCCGCGAATACTGAAGCTTTCTTT.